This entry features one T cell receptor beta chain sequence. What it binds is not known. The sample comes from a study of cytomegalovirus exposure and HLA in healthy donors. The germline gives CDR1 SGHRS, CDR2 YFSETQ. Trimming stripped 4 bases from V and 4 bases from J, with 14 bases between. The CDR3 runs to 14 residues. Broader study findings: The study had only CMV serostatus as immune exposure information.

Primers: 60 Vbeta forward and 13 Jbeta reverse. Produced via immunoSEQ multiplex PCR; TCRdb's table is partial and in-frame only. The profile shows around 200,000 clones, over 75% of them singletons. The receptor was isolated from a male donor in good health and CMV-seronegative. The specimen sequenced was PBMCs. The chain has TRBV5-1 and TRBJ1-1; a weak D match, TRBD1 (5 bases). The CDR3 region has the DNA TGCGCCAGCAGCCTGGAGGGGCAGTTCACTGAAGCTTTCTTT. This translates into CASSLEGQFTEAFF.